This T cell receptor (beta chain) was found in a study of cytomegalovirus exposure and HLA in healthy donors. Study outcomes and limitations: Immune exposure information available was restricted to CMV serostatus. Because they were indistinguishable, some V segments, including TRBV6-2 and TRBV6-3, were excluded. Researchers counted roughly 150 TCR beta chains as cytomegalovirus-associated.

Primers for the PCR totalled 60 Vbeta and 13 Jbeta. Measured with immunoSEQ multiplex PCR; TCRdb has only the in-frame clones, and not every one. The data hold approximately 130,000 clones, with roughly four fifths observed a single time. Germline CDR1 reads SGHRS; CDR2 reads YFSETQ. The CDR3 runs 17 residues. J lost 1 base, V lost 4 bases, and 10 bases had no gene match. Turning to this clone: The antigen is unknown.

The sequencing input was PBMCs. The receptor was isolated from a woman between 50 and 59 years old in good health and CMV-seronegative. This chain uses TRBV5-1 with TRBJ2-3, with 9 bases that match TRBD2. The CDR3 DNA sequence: TGCGCCAGCAGCCACCAATTAGCGGGAGCACGCACAGATACGCAGTATTTT. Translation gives CASSHQLAGARTDTQYF.